These 25 T cell receptor beta chains share one sample of origin, sequenced in a study of regulatory T cells in long-lasting Graves disease. Construction of the TCR beta libraries employed iRepertoire HTBI primers in conjunction with Arm-PCR of CDR3 regions. TCRdb fed the multiplex PCR reads into MiXCR, producing one record per CDR3 protein. The table has about 620,000 distinct CDR3 sequences, around 15% seen once. Sample time point: newly diagnosed GD, antithyroid drugs for less than 3 months. Construction of the TCR library relied on RNA isolated from PBMCs. This sample also belongs to another study, concerning T cells in Graves' hyperthyroidism and ophthalmopathy.

The sample consisted of peripheral blood mononuclear cells (PBMCs), taken at new diagnosis, from a patient treated with antithyroid drugs. The origin of the receptors is a woman aged 25 to 39 with Graves disease.

The chain combines TRBV12-3 or TRBV12-4 with TRBJ1-1; D not certain. This CDR3 spans 15 amino acids. V lost 6 bases and J lost 2, with 16 bases in between. The CDR3 region has the DNA TGTGCCAGCAGCTTGGTCGGAGTGGTAAACACTGAAGCTTTCTTT. This encodes CASSLVGVVNTEAFF.

This sequence joins TRBV27 and TRBJ2-1, with TRBD2 identical over 9 bases. CDR3 length equals 18 residues. With V trimmed by 2 bases and J by 4 bases, 12 bases remained unmatched. Germline V gene lookup returns CDR1 MNHEY and CDR2 SMNVEV (reference sequence). CDR3 sequence (DNA): TGTGCCAGCAGTTTAATGAATCTAGCGGGACATATGTACAATGAGCAGTTCTTC. Encoded protein: CASSLMNLAGHMYNEQFF.

This clonotype was picked up a small number of times. This sequence joins TRBV5-1 and TRBJ2-1; 10 nucleotides match TRBD2. V shed 3 bases and J 10 bases; nucleotides not matched to a gene: 10. The CDR3 contains 15 residues. Germline V CDR1 and CDR2: SGHRS, YFSETQ. CDR3 nucleotide sequence: TGCGCCAGCAGCTCCGGGACTAGCGTGTCGCCCGAGCAGTTCTTC. This gives the protein CASSSGTSVSPEQFF.

In regard to this clonotype: Relative to the germline gene, one junction end is altered; a read error may explain this. The rearrangement joins TRBV27 to TRBJ2-1; the match to TRBD2 covers 8 bases. This CDR3 region has 14 residues. Germline V CDR1 and CDR2: MNHEY, SMNVEV (reference sequence). CDR3 in amino acids: CASSLGLAGGKELF. The CDR3 nucleotides are TGTGCCAGCAGTTTAGGGCTAGCGGGCGGGAAGGAGCTCTTC.

This clonotype was recorded many times. The gene calls are TRBV7-9 and TRBJ2-1; 8 nucleotides agree with TRBD2. CDR1 is SEHNR and CDR2 is FQNEAQ in the germline V gene (reference sequence). The CDR3 is 15 amino acids. Losses at the gene ends were 5 bases for V and 4 bases for J; bases not matched to a gene: 7. CDR3 bases: TGTGCCAGCAGCCGGGTCGGGAGGGGGTACAATGAGCAGTTCTTC. Protein sequence: CASSRVGRGYNEQFF.

Details on this clonotype: A much larger clone lies a single base off, so this may be a read error. This chain uses TRBV20-1 with TRBJ2-7; 8 nucleotides line up with TRBD2. The CDR3 sequence is 14 residues long. V dropped 0 bases and J dropped 7; count of bases not matched to a gene: 8. Per germline, CDR1 DFQATT and CDR2 SNEGSKA (reference sequence). The CDR3 region is CSAREASGSNEQYF. Here the CDR3 DNA reads TGCAGTGCTAGAGAGGCCAGCGGGAGCAATGAGCAGTACTTC.

About this clonotype itself: Sequence at one end of the junction differs from germline and may be a read error. The chain couples TRBV7-9 to TRBJ2-5; perhaps TRBD2 as D (6 bases). CDR3 size: 12 residues. Germline CDR1 reads SEHNR; CDR2 reads FQNEAQ (reference sequence). CDR3 region: CASSLVTGAHFF. The CDR3 DNA reads as TGTGCCAGCAGCTTAGTTACGGGAGCTCACTTCTTC.

There are many counts of this clonotype. V gene TRBV20-1 combines with J gene TRBJ1-2, with D perhaps matching TRBD1 (5 bases). With 6 bases removed from V and 0 bases from J, the gap between germline ends came to 11 bases. The V gene's germline CDR1 is DFQATT and CDR2 SNEGSKA (reference sequence). The CDR3 is 13 residues long. The CDR3 here is CSARDRANYGYTF. The DNA for the CDR3 is TGCAGTGCCCGGGACCGAGCTAACTATGGCTACACCTTC.

In its sample, this clonotype was seen many times. The V call is TRBV7-2, the J call TRBJ2-7, with TRBD2 matching over 10 bases. Germline values: CDR1 SGHTA, CDR2 FQGNSA. Trimming removed 7 bases from V and 3 bases from J; junction bases left unmatched: 18. The CDR3 is made up of 18 amino acids. CDR3 region: CASTRWSSGRPSIYEQYF. The CDR3 nucleotides read TGTGCCAGCACCCGGTGGAGTAGCGGGAGGCCGTCGATCTACGAGCAGTACTTC.

A few counts support this clonotype. This may be a read error, as it is one base from a much larger clone. CDR3 loop: CASSFGIQRERQFF. The CDR3 nucleotides read TGTGCCAGCAGCTTTGGGATCCAGCGGGAGAGGCAGTTCTTC. The rearrangement joins TRBV11-2 to TRBJ2-1, with 8 positions matching TRBD2. Per germline, CDR1 SGHAT and CDR2 FQNNGV. CDR3 length equals 14 residues. The ends lost 3 bases at V and 12 bases at J; junction bases unmatched: 10. Together with reference TRBV11-2 and TRBJ2-1, the CDR3 gives the full variable domain: EAGVAQSPRYKIIEKRQSVAFWCNPISGHATLYWYQQILGQGPKLLIQFQNNGVVDDSQLPKDRFSAERLKGVDSTLKIQPAKLEDSAVYLCASSFGIQRERQFFGPGTRLTVL.

This clonotype was found many times. CDR3 amino acids: CASSFSGGGLTEAFF. The CDR3 DNA is TGTGCCAGCAGTTTCTCCGGGGGTGGGTTGACTGAAGCTTTCTTT. The chain combines TRBV27 with TRBJ1-1, with D possibly being TRBD1 (5 bases). CDR1 is MNHEY, CDR2 SMNVEV, per germline (reference sequence). Trimming cost V 3 bases and J 5 bases, with 16 bases left between them. There are 15 residues in the CDR3.

In this sample, this clonotype turned up a few times. The genes are TRBV10-3 and TRBJ1-5; D call uncertain. The CDR3 totals 12 residues. From germline, CDR1 is ENHRY and CDR2 SYGVKD. V lost 3 bases and J 8 bases, leaving 8 bases between the germline ends. CDR3 coding DNA: TGTGCCATCAGTGAAGGACCAGAGCCCCAGCATTTT. The encoded protein is CAISEGPEPQHF.

The chain carries TRBV9 and TRBJ1-6; D not certain. The CDR3 loop spans 13 amino acids. V lost 0 bases and J lost 5, with 3 bases in between. Per germline, CDR1 SGDLS and CDR2 YYNGEE. The CDR3 here is CASSVGNNSPLHF. The CDR3 DNA reads as TGTGCCAGCAGCGTAGGGAATAATTCACCCCTCCACTTT.

V is TRBV7-2 and J is TRBJ2-1, with D tentatively TRBD2 (6 bases). The CDR3 runs to 15 residues. Looked up from germline, CDR1 is SGHTA and CDR2 is FQGNSA. V was clipped by 5 bases and J by 0 bases, with 11 bases between them. Written as DNA, the CDR3 is TGTGCCAGCAGCAATAGCGGCAGCTCCTACAATGAGCAGTTCTTC. It specifies CASSNSGSSYNEQFF.

This clonotype has a count of ten or more. The rearrangement links TRBV7-3 to TRBJ1-4; D unclear. V shed 3 bases and J shed 8 bases, with 13 bases lying between them. From germline, CDR1 is SGHTA and CDR2 FQGTGA. The CDR3 length is 14 residues. The CDR3 DNA sequence: TGTGCCAGCAGCTTTTCGGTTTTGGAGGAAAAACTGTTTTTT. Translating it yields CASSFSVLEEKLFF.

The rearrangement uses TRBV14 and TRBJ2-1, with D perhaps TRBD1 (5 bases). There are 14 residues in the CDR3. Trimming cost V 4 bases and J 7 bases, with 14 bases left between them. CDR1 and CDR2 from the germline V gene are SGHDN and FVKESK. CDR3 coding DNA: TGTGCCAGCAGCCCTAGGGGTAGGGGAAATGAGCAGTTCTTC. Protein sequence: CASSPRGRGNEQFF.

This clonotype was detected ten times or more. The rearrangement links TRBV28 to TRBJ1-6, with D possibly being TRBD1 (6 bases). From germline, CDR1 is MDHEN and CDR2 SYDVKM. V lost 5 bases and J 10 bases, leaving 24 bases between the germline ends. This CDR3 contains 17 residues. CDR3 in amino acids: CASSLRTAGFLGSPLHF. The CDR3 bases are TGTGCCAGCAGTCTTAGGACAGCGGGCTTTTTGGGATCACCCCTCCACTTT.

This clonotype was seen many times. In nucleotides, the CDR3 is TGTGCCAGCAGGGGCCACCAAGAGACCCAGTACTTC. Translating gives CASRGHQETQYF. The chain has TRBV2 and TRBJ2-5; D gene unclear. Germline V lookup: CDR1 SNHLY, CDR2 FYNNEI. Trimming removed 6 bases at V and 0 bases at J, with 5 bases between. The CDR3 is made up of 12 amino acids.

The chain uses TRBV7-2 and TRBJ2-7; 7 positions agree with TRBD2. CDR3 length: 16 amino acids. Germline CDR1 and CDR2: SGHTA and FQGNSA. V lost 1 base, J lost 2 bases, and 8 bases stayed unmatched. For the CDR3, the DNA is TGTGCCAGCAGCTTAGGGGGTGTGGGGGGGGCCTACGAGCAGTACTTC. Protein: CASSLGGVGGAYEQYF.

Ten or more counts support this clonotype. The chain links TRBV14 to TRBJ1-1; the match to TRBD1 covers 9 bases. Germline CDR1 reads SGHDN; CDR2 reads FVKESK. The CDR3 is 16 amino acids. V shed 4 bases, J shed 7 bases, and the junction held 13 bases outside the gene matches. CDR3 sequence: CASSPPTGGEMLEAFF. For the CDR3, the DNA is TGTGCCAGCAGCCCCCCGACAGGGGGTGAGATGCTTGAAGCTTTCTTT.

This clonotype was counted between two and nine times. The chain recombines TRBV5-4 with TRBJ2-5; possibly TRBD2 for D (6 bases). The CDR3 has 14 residues. Germline values: CDR1 SGHNT, CDR2 YYREEE (reference sequence). Trimming shortened V by 0 bases and J by 5 bases, and 11 bases separated the two germline ends. The CDR3 DNA follows: TGTGCCAGCAGCTTGGCTTTAGGGAGGGAGACCCAGTACTTC. Protein: CASSLALGRETQYF.

The chain has TRBV11-2 and TRBJ2-2; TRBD2 matches at 7 bases. J lost 5 bases, V lost 8 bases, and 14 bases had no gene match. Germline V CDR1 and CDR2: SGHAT, FQNNGV. The CDR3 has 16 amino acids. For the CDR3, the DNA is TGTGCCAGCGCCCAGGGTTTGCGGGAGTATACCGGGGAGCTGTTTTTT. Translating it yields CASAQGLREYTGELFF.

The rearrangement joins TRBV19 to TRBJ1-1; D remains ambiguous. V lost 6 bases and J 1 base, leaving 9 bases between the germline ends. The CDR3 sequence is 13 residues long. Germline-derived CDR1 and CDR2 are LNHDA and SQIVND (reference sequence). The DNA of the CDR3 is TGTGCCAGTAGCCCCACATGGAACACTGAAGCTTTCTTT. Protein product: CASSPTWNTEAFF. Based on the CDR3 plus reference TRBV19 and TRBJ1-1, the full variable domain is DGGITQSPKYLFRKEGQNVTLSCEQNLNHDAMYWYRQDPGQGLRLIYYSQIVNDFQKGDIAEGYSVSREKKESFPLTVTSAQKNPTAFYLCASSPTWNTEAFFGQGTRLTVV.

This clonotype was seen ten or more times. The J gene is TRBJ2-2, the V gene TRBV2; no clear D gene. CDR1 is SNHLY, CDR2 FYNNEI, per germline. V was pared by 6 bases and J by 1 base, with 12 bases between. This CDR3 comprises 15 residues. As DNA, the CDR3 is TGTGCCAGCAGACCCAATGACCAGAACACCGGGGAGCTGTTTTTT. This encodes CASRPNDQNTGELFF. Looking up the rest from reference TRBV2 and TRBJ2-2 gives the full variable domain: EPEVTQTPSHQVTQMGQEVILRCVPISNHLYFYWYRQILGQKVEFLVSFYNNEISEKSEIFDDQFSVERPDGSNFTLKIRSTKLEDSAMYFCASRPNDQNTGELFFGEGSRLTVL.

This clonotype was counted only a few times. A junction end diverges from the germline sequence, so it may reflect a read error. The chain links TRBV4-1 to TRBJ1-5; D uncertain. The CDR3 has 13 residues. Per the germline V gene, CDR1 is MGHRA and CDR2 is YSYEKL. The CDR3 reads CASSHGSNQPQHF. Written as DNA, the CDR3 is TGTGCCAGCAGCCATGGTAGCAATCAGCCCCAGCATTTT.